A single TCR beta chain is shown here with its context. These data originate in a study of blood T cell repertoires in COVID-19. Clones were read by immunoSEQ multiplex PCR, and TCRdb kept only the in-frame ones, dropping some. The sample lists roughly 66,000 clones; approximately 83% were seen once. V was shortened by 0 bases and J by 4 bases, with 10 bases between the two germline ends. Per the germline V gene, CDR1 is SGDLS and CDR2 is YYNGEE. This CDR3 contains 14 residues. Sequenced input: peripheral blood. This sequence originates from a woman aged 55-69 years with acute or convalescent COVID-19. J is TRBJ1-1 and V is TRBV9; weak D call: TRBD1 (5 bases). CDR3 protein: CASSVDVGVTEAFF. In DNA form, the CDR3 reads TGTGCCAGCAGCGTAGATGTAGGGGTCACTGAAGCTTTCTTT. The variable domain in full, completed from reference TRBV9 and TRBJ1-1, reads DSGVTQTPKHLITATGQRVTLRCSPRSGDLSVYWYQQSLDQGLQFLIQYYNGEERAKGNILERFSAQQFPDLHSELNLSSLELGDSALYFCASSVDVGVTEAFFGQGTRLTVV.